Listed below are T cell receptor beta chains from one sample, sequenced in a study of T-cell memory formation after mild COVID-19. In TCRdb, the 5' RACE reads were re-called with MiXCR into one record per CDR3 protein. The table has 150,000 to 200,000 distinct CDR3 sequences, approximately 10% seen once. Sequencing was performed on PBMCs or a T cell subset sorted from them (not recorded which). The receptors stem from a man aged 18-30 years who had mild COVID-19 (a few samples of this study predate the infection). Cell type and time point are not known. Both conserved end residues are part of each CDR3. A D gene is named only where the DNA matches it firmly. Clone size appears in some rows only: once, few, many, or a class for an expanded clone.

d_call j_call v_call clone_size cdr3_nt cdr3_aa
- TRBJ1-2 TRBV6-5 - TGTGCCAGCAGTTACAGGGGGGCGACTGGCTACACCTTC CASSYRGATGYTF
- TRBJ2-1 TRBV18 - TGTGCCAGCTCACCGGGGCAGGGAAGTGGCAATGAGCAGTTCTTC CASSPGQGSGNEQFF
- TRBJ2-5 TRBV6-2/TRBV6-3 many TGTGCCAGCTCCGGGCAAGAGACCCAGTACTTC CASSGQETQYF
- TRBJ1-4 TRBV28 - TGTGCCAGCAGCCCCTTTGGAGTTTCAGGGGATGTAGAAAAACTGTTTTTT CASSPFGVSGDVEKLFF
- TRBJ1-2 TRBV5-1 few TGCGCCAGCAGCTTGAGGGGCCAGTTCTATGGCTACACCTTC CASSLRGQFYGYTF
TRBD2 TRBJ2-1 TRBV7-2 many TGTGCCAGCAGCTGGACTAGCGGGGTGTCCAATGAGCAGTTCTTC CASSWTSGVSNEQFF
TRBD1 TRBJ1-5 TRBV4-1 - TGCGCCAGCAGCCAAGAAGTCACAGGGGATCAGCCCCAGCATTTT CASSQEVTGDQPQHF
- TRBJ2-1 TRBV30 - TGTGCCTGGAGTGGGAGGGGGCGCCGACGACTAGCAGTCAATGAGCAGTTCTTC CAWSGRGRRRLAVNEQFF
- TRBJ2-1 TRBV25-1 few TGTGCCAGGACCCCTGTCTACAATGAGCAGTTCTTC CARTPVYNEQFF
TRBD1 TRBJ2-3 TRBV6-1 few TGTGCCAGCAGGGCGACAGGGGGCACAGATACGCAGTATTTT CASRATGGTDTQYF
- TRBJ2-2 TRBV24-1 medium-sized TGTGCCACCAGTGATAGGACCGAACCCACCGGGGAGCTGTTTTTT CATSDRTEPTGELFF
- TRBJ1-4 TRBV7-9 few TGTGCCAGCAGCTTAGGAAGGAGGGCAACTAATGAAAAACTGTTTTTT CASSLGRRATNEKLFF
- TRBJ1-5 TRBV10-2 - TGCGCCAGTAGGGATTATAGCAATCAGCCCCAGCATTTT CASRDYSNQPQHF
- TRBJ1-6 TRBV9 - TGTGCCAGCAGCGTAGATGGAGGGCGAGGTTCACCCCTCCACTTT CASSVDGGRGSPLHF
- TRBJ2-1 TRBV2 few TGTGCCAGCACAGGGAGCTATGCCTACAATGAGCAGTTCTTC CASTGSYAYNEQFF
TRBD1 TRBJ1-4 TRBV7-2 - TGTGCCAGCAGCCCCGGACAGGGGACTAATGAAAAACTGTTTTTT CASSPGQGTNEKLFF
- TRBJ1-6 TRBV4-3 few TGCGCCAGCAGCCAAGAGTTCGTTGCCGGCTCACCCCTCCACTTT CASSQEFVAGSPLHF
TRBD1 TRBJ2-4 TRBV2 few TGTGCCAGCAGTGCCCAAACGGGACAGGGGAACATTCAGTACTTC CASSAQTGQGNIQYF
- TRBJ2-5 TRBV20-1 few TGCAGTGCCTCGTCTCCGGGGGTTACAGAGACCCAGTACTTC CSASSPGVTETQYF
- TRBJ1-1 TRBV5-1 many TGCGCCAGCAGCTTGGACAGGCCGAACACTGAAGCTTTCTTT CASSLDRPNTEAFF
TRBD1 TRBJ2-7 TRBV14 - TGTGCCAGCAGCCCGATCGACCGAGGACAGGGAAGGGTCGAGCAGTACTTC CASSPIDRGQGRVEQYF